These 30 T cell receptor beta chains originate from one sample sequenced in a study of blood T cell repertoires in COVID-19. TCRdb keeps only in-frame clones here, not all; method: immunoSEQ multiplex PCR. The data hold tens of thousands of clones, with approximately 86% observed a single time. Source material: peripheral blood. The source is a man between 60 and 75 years old with acute or convalescent COVID-19.

The chain carries TRBV12-3 or TRBV12-4 and TRBJ2-5; weak D call: TRBD1 (5 bases). V dropped 5 bases and J dropped 7 bases, with 11 bases sitting between them. The CDR3 spans 12 residues. CDR3 protein: CASSPGSGTQYF. For the CDR3, the DNA is TGTGCCAGCAGTCCAGGGTCGGGGACCCAGTACTTC.

The chain carries TRBV6-1 and TRBJ2-1; 8 nucleotides agree with TRBD2. J was trimmed by 0 bases and V by 2 bases; bases with no gene match: 0. This CDR3 region has 15 residues. The germline CDR1 and CDR2 sequences are MNHNS and SASEGT. The CDR3 DNA sequence: TGTGCCAGCAGTGAACTAGCGGGCTCCTACAATGAGCAGTTCTTC. It translates to CASSELAGSYNEQFF.

The CDR3 nucleotides read TGTGCCAGCAGCGGACAGGGGGATCAGCCCCAGCATTTT. Amino acids: CASSGQGDQPQHF. The chain employs TRBV7-2 and TRBJ1-5; 10 nucleotides align to TRBD1. This CDR3 contains 13 residues. Germline CDR1 is SGHTA and CDR2 is FQGNSA. The V and J ends lost 5 bases and 5 bases, in that order; junction bases with no gene match: 0.

J is TRBJ1-2 and V is TRBV18, with D perhaps matching TRBD1 (5 bases). Looked up from germline, CDR1 is KGHSH and CDR2 is LQKENI. The CDR3 has 15 residues. V lost 2 bases and J lost 5, with 15 bases in between. Written as DNA, the CDR3 is TGTGCCAGCTCACCAGTGACAGTACGCGCGTATGGCTACACCTTC. It translates to CASSPVTVRAYGYTF.

The V call is TRBV19, the J call TRBJ2-5; TRBD2 might be the D (5 bases). Germline values: CDR1 LNHDA, CDR2 SQIVND (reference sequence). The CDR3 is 15 amino acids. Trimming removed 5 bases at V and 5 bases at J, with 18 bases between. The CDR3 nucleotides are TGTGCCAGTAGTGTCGGGCTGGTAGGGAGCGAGACCCAGTACTTC. It encodes CASSVGLVGSETQYF.

The J gene is TRBJ2-2, the V gene TRBV5-4, with 7 positions matching TRBD1. From germline, CDR1 is SGHNT and CDR2 YYREEE (reference sequence). This CDR3 has 16 residues. J gave up 0 bases and V 5 bases, and 7 bases lay outside the gene matches. The CDR3 here is CASRPGQAANTGELFF. The CDR3 DNA follows: TGTGCCAGCAGACCAGGACAGGCCGCGAACACCGGGGAGCTGTTTTTT. Filled out from reference TRBV5-4 and TRBJ2-2, the complete variable domain reads ETGVTQSPTHLIKTRGQQVTLRCSSQSGHNTVSWYQQALGQGPQFIFQYYREEENGRGNFPPRFSGLQFPNYSSELNVNALELDDSALYLCASRPGQAANTGELFFGEGSRLTVL.

In this sample, this clone turned up once. As DNA, the CDR3 is TGTGCCAGCAGCCAACGCCTAGCGGATGACACAGATACGCAGTATTTT. Translated, it gives CASSQRLADDTDTQYF. The chain links TRBV3-1 (or the pseudogene TRBV3-2) to TRBJ2-3; TRBD2 aligns across 7 bases. The V and J ends lost 2 bases and 2 bases, in that order; junction bases with no gene match: 7. CDR1 is LGHDT, CDR2 YNNKEL, per germline (reference sequence). CDR3 size: 16 residues.

The chain combines TRBV6-5 with TRBJ2-6; TRBD1 is a possible D gene (5 bases). Germline V gene data show CDR1 as MNHEY and CDR2 as SVGAGI. The CDR3 consists of 15 residues. V shed 5 bases and J shed 1 base, with 9 bases lying between them. Written as DNA, the CDR3 is TGTGCCAGCAGTCCCCACAGGTCTGGGGCCAACGTCCTGACTTTC. It is translated as CASSPHRSGANVLTF.

The chain employs TRBV5-1 and TRBJ2-1; 8 bases agree with TRBD1. Trimming cost V 4 bases and J 8 bases; bases outside gene matches: 8. Germline V gives CDR1 SGHRS, CDR2 YFSETQ. The CDR3 contains 14 residues. The CDR3 DNA is TGCGCCAGCAGCCACGACAGGGGAGAATATGAGCAGTTCTTC. It is translated as CASSHDRGEYEQFF.

The CDR3 nucleotides are TGTGCCACCAGTGGGGGGACAGGATTTCCCCAGCATTTT. This encodes CATSGGTGFPQHF. The genes are TRBV24-1 and TRBJ1-5; 8 nucleotides line up with TRBD1. Germline CDR1 and CDR2: KGHDR and SFDVKD. This CDR3 has 13 amino acids. The trim removed 5 bases at V and 10 bases at J, leaving 6 bases unmatched.

The chain uses TRBV20-1 and TRBJ2-1; 8 positions agree with TRBD2. With 3 bases clipped from V and 9 bases from J, the junction kept 10 bases outside the gene matches. The CDR3 is 14 amino acids. Germline CDR1 reads DFQATT; CDR2 reads SNEGSKA (reference sequence). The CDR3 is CSASGGTRSGEQFF. The DNA of the CDR3 is TGCAGTGCTAGTGGTGGGACTAGGTCCGGTGAGCAGTTCTTC.

The chain links TRBV28 to TRBJ1-5; D unresolved. Between the trimmed V and J ends, which lost 6 bases and 6 bases, there was a span of 18 bases. CDR3 length: 15 amino acids. CDR1 is MDHEN, CDR2 SYDVKM, per germline. The CDR3 bases are TGTGCCAGCAGCCTTGCGTTAGGCGCGGGTCAGCCCCAGCATTTT. Its translation is CASSLALGAGQPQHF.

This clone was seen only a few times. The chain combines TRBV4-2 with TRBJ2-2, with D possibly matching TRBD2 (6 bases). Germline V gives CDR1 LGHNA, CDR2 YNFKEQ. Trimming removed 3 bases from V and 2 bases from J, with 10 bases in between. The CDR3 length is 15 residues. The CDR3 DNA sequence: TGTGCCAGCAGCCATCGACTAGATAACACCGGGGAGCTGTTTTTT. It translates to CASSHRLDNTGELFF.

The rearrangement joins TRBV19 to TRBJ2-2; D is possibly TRBD2 (6 bases). The germline V gene encodes CDR1 LNHDA and CDR2 SQIVND (reference sequence). The CDR3 has 13 amino acids. V was shortened by 8 bases and J by 4 bases, with 11 bases between the two germline ends. The CDR3 DNA follows: TGTGCCAGTGGGGGGTATGGCACCGGGGAGCTGTTTTTT. Its translation: CASGGYGTGELFF.

The V and J genes are TRBV25-1 and TRBJ1-1; 7 bases align to TRBD1. In germline, CDR1 is MGHDK, CDR2 SYGVNS. This CDR3 is 15 amino acids long. With V trimmed by 5 bases and J by 0 bases, 6 bases remained unmatched. The CDR3, as DNA: TGTGCCAGCAGTCAAACAGGGGTTTTGAACACTGAAGCTTTCTTT. It specifies CASSQTGVLNTEAFF.

The CDR3 DNA is TGTGCCAGCAGTCAGACAGGGAGAGCTCAGCCCCAGCATTTT. It codes for CASSQTGRAQPQHF. The chain couples TRBV2 to TRBJ1-5; 7 bases agree with TRBD1. V lost 5 bases and J lost 6; bases outside the gene matches: 7. The CDR3 has 14 amino acids. The germline CDR1 and CDR2 sequences are SNHLY and FYNNEI.

The rearrangement links TRBV28 to TRBJ2-2, with D possibly TRBD2 on 6 matching bases. The CDR3 has 13 residues. Trimming took off 9 bases at V and 2 bases at J, with 10 bases between the two ends. CDR1 is MDHEN and CDR2 is SYDVKM in the germline V gene. CDR3 nucleotides: TGTGCCAGGCGGAGGGGTAACACCGGGGAGCTGTTTTTT. Translating gives CARRRGNTGELFF.

This rearrangement joins TRBV7-2 to TRBJ2-7, with 16 nucleotides matching TRBD2. CDR3 length: 18 amino acids. Per the germline V gene, CDR1 is SGHTA and CDR2 is FQGNSA. J gave up 5 bases and V 5 bases, and 12 bases lay outside the gene matches. For the CDR3, the DNA is TGTGCCAGCAGCGCACGACCGGGACTAGCGGGAGGGTCCCACGAGCAGTACTTC. This sequence encodes CASSARPGLAGGSHEQYF.

Turning to this clone: A junction boundary mismatches the germline segment, possibly from a read error. This chain links TRBV13 with TRBJ2-7; D is undetermined. Germline CDR1 reads PRHDT; CDR2 reads FYEKMQ (reference sequence). The CDR3 contains 14 residues. The CDR3, as DNA: TGTGTCAGCAGCTACAGCACGCTTTCCTACGAGCAGTACTTC. Residues: CVSSYSTLSYEQYF.

This chain's CDR3 is CASSYFKSYEQYF. CDR3 in DNA: TGTGCCAGCAGTTACTTCAAGAGCTACGAGCAGTACTTC. The gene calls are TRBV6-5 and TRBJ2-7; D remains ambiguous. Germline V gives CDR1 MNHEY, CDR2 SVGAGI. Trimming took off 1 base at V and 3 bases at J, with 7 bases between the two ends. This CDR3 comprises 13 residues.

The chain has TRBV3-1 (or the pseudogene TRBV3-2) and TRBJ1-2; possible D gene TRBD1, 5 bases. Germline CDR1 reads LGHDT; CDR2 reads YNNKEL (reference sequence). CDR3 length: 16 residues. V dropped 4 bases and J dropped 7 bases, with 22 bases sitting between them. The CDR3, as DNA: TGTGCCAGCAGCCCGGCGGGGGGTGCGGCAGGGTTTGGCTACACCTTC. This encodes CASSPAGGAAGFGYTF.

The V and J genes are TRBV7-9 and TRBJ2-7; 11 nucleotides match TRBD2. This CDR3 has 14 amino acids. V lost 5 bases and J lost 7; bases outside the gene matches: 7. Germline lookup yields CDR1 SEHNR and CDR2 FQNEAQ (reference sequence). The CDR3 sequence is CASSLGLAAREQYF. The CDR3 DNA sequence: TGTGCCAGCAGCCTGGGACTAGCGGCGAGGGAGCAGTACTTC.

This chain uses TRBV11-2 with TRBJ2-1, with D hard to call. Trimming took 5 bases from V and 9 from J, leaving 8 bases between them. The germline gives CDR1 SGHAT, CDR2 FQNNGV. The CDR3 is 11 amino acids. The chain's CDR3 is CASSAGIEQFF. DNA of the CDR3: TGTGCCAGCAGCGCAGGCATTGAGCAGTTCTTC.

The V and J genes are TRBV4-3 and TRBJ2-3; 11 bases line up with TRBD2. The CDR3 is 16 residues long. CDR1 is LGHNA and CDR2 is YSLEER in the germline V gene. V shed 3 bases and J 1 base; nucleotides not matched to a gene: 3. In DNA, the CDR3 is TGCGCCAGCAGCCAGGAGACTAGCGGGGGCACAGATACGCAGTATTTT. Translating it yields CASSQETSGGTDTQYF.

V gene TRBV3-1 (or the pseudogene TRBV3-2) combines with J gene TRBJ2-3; the match to TRBD2 covers 13 bases. Looked up from germline, CDR1 is LGHDT and CDR2 is YNNKEL (reference sequence). This CDR3 comprises 16 residues. V trimming: 4 bases; J trimming: 1 base; junction bases outside the gene matches: 2. The CDR3 DNA sequence: TGTGCCAGCAGCCGAACTAGCGGGGGGGGCACAGATACGCAGTATTTT. This codes for CASSRTSGGGTDTQYF.

The rearrangement links TRBV18 to TRBJ2-1, with 7 bases that match TRBD1. CDR1 is KGHSH and CDR2 is LQKENI in the germline V gene. The CDR3 covers 16 residues. V was pared by 1 base and J by 0 bases, with 3 bases of the junction left unmatched. The CDR3 sequence: CASSPRPGGSYNEQFF. Here the CDR3 DNA reads TGTGCCAGCTCACCACGGCCAGGGGGCTCCTACAATGAGCAGTTCTTC.

The chain combines TRBV4-2 with TRBJ1-1; maybe TRBD1 (5 bases). The germline V gene has CDR1 LGHNA and CDR2 YNFKEQ. Trimming took 0 bases from V and 7 from J, leaving 24 bases between them. The CDR3 loop spans 18 amino acids. The CDR3 loop is CASSQDWAKRGRANEAFF. Here the CDR3 DNA reads TGTGCCAGCAGCCAAGATTGGGCCAAGCGAGGCAGGGCCAATGAAGCTTTCTTT.

The chain carries TRBV5-1 and TRBJ2-1, with TRBD2 matching over 9 bases. V shed 2 bases, J shed 8 bases, and the junction held 5 bases outside the gene matches. CDR3 length: 14 amino acids. Germline lookup yields CDR1 SGHRS and CDR2 YFSETQ. The CDR3 is CASSFSGSSDEQFF. In nucleotides, the CDR3 is TGCGCCAGCAGCTTTAGCGGGAGTTCCGATGAGCAGTTCTTC.

With respect to this clone: Relative to the germline gene, one junction end is altered; a read error may explain this. The chain uses TRBV6-1 and TRBJ2-3, with D maybe TRBD2 (6 bases). The CDR3 loop spans 14 amino acids. The germline V gene has CDR1 MNHNS and CDR2 SASEGT. CDR3 region: CASSEGLSTDTQYF. In DNA, the CDR3 is TGTGCCAGCAGCGAAGGACTATCCACAGATACGCAGTATTTT.

With respect to this clone: A junction boundary mismatches the germline segment, possibly from a read error. The chain is built from TRBV10-3 and TRBJ2-7, with D perhaps matching TRBD2 (6 bases). The CDR3 has 16 residues. Germline V CDR1 and CDR2: ENHRY, SYGVKD. The CDR3 nucleotides are TGTGCCATCAGCGCCGCGGACCCCCGGGGAGGAACATCCATCACCTTC. It is translated as CAISAADPRGGTSITF.